One and the same sample provided the 11 T cell receptor beta chains below, sequenced in a study of T cell changes during pregnancy in multiple sclerosis (dated by TCRdb to between 2018 and 2021). The method behind the library was the immunoSEQ multiplex PCR assay. In its TCRdb copy, this immuneACCESS table keeps in-frame sequences only and misses some clones. Where compared with another copy, unresolved V genes explain less than half of these, and the others have no known cause. Counted in this sample were approximately 52,000 clones; 85% to 95% of them appeared once. The top ten hold 0.25% of the sample. The source material was CD4+ T cells from peripheral blood mononuclear cells, sampled in the third trimester of pregnancy. The receptors here all came from a female donor with multiple sclerosis, enrolled in a pregnancy study.

The rearrangement links TRBV7-6 to TRBJ2-1, with D unclear. This CDR3 is built from 14 residues. The V end lost 1 base, the J end lost 9 bases, and 13 bases lay between the germline ends. CDR1 and CDR2 from the germline V gene are SGHVS and FNYEAQ. The CDR3 region is CASSLDAIPGEQFF. DNA for the CDR3: TGTGCCAGCAGCTTAGATGCGATCCCGGGTGAGCAGTTCTTC.

The chain links TRBV5-1 to TRBJ2-3; 10 bases are a match to TRBD1. The V gene's germline CDR1 is SGHRS and CDR2 YFSETQ. CDR3 size: 13 residues. V was clipped by 5 bases and J by 9 bases; unmatched bases: 6. CDR3 bases: TGCGCCAGCAGGCTGGGGGACAGGGGAACGCAGTATTTT. Translation gives CASRLGDRGTQYF.

The sample holds one count of this clone. This chain joins TRBV27 and TRBJ1-1; the D is unclear. Looked up from germline, CDR1 is MNHEY and CDR2 is SMNVEV (reference sequence). V lost 4 bases and J 5 bases, leaving 11 bases between the germline ends. The CDR3 loop spans 13 amino acids. CDR3 sequence reads: CASSSRVGTEAFF. The CDR3, as DNA: TGTGCCAGCAGTTCGAGGGTAGGGACTGAAGCTTTCTTT.

This chain connects TRBV10-3 to TRBJ1-3; possible D gene TRBD1, 5 bases. Germline-derived CDR1 and CDR2 are ENHRY and SYGVKD. The V end lost 10 bases, the J end lost 0 bases, and 13 bases lay between the germline ends. This CDR3 spans 14 amino acids. The CDR3 sequence: CATLSRVSGNTIYF. In DNA form, the CDR3 reads TGTGCCACCCTTTCCAGGGTCTCTGGAAACACCATATATTTT.

This chain links TRBV7-8 with TRBJ2-6; maybe TRBD1 (5 bases). CDR1 is SGHVS, CDR2 FQNEAQ, per germline. The CDR3 extends over 16 amino acids. V was cut by 1 base and J by 2 bases, with 9 bases left in between. The CDR3 spells CASSLGGSAGANVLTF. CDR3 bases: TGTGCCAGCAGCTTAGGGGGCTCGGCTGGGGCCAACGTCCTGACTTTC.

This clone was seen just once. The chain joins TRBV5-1 to TRBJ1-4; D is unresolved. In germline, CDR1 is SGHRS, CDR2 YFSETQ. Deletions cut 0 bases from V and 4 bases from J, with 7 bases between. This CDR3 contains 14 residues. For the CDR3, the DNA is TGCGCCAGCAGCTTGGACCTACTTAATGAAAAACTGTTTTTT. Translated, it gives CASSLDLLNEKLFF. The full variable domain, rest sourced from reference TRBV5-1 and TRBJ1-4, is KAGVTQTPRYLIKTRGQQVTLSCSPISGHRSVSWYQQTPGQGLQFLFEYFSETQRNKGNFPGRFSGRQFSNSRSEMNVSTLELGDSALYLCASSLDLLNEKLFFGSGTQLSVL.

This chain uses TRBV27 with TRBJ2-7; 7 bases are shared with TRBD1. With 5 bases clipped from V and 4 bases from J, the junction kept 11 bases outside the gene matches. The CDR3 covers 15 residues. Per germline, CDR1 MNHEY and CDR2 SMNVEV (reference sequence). CDR3 in DNA: TGTGCCAGCAGTCCACGACAGGGAACAGGATACGAGCAGTACTTC. Its protein product is CASSPRQGTGYEQYF.

J is TRBJ1-1 and V is TRBV5-1; tentative D call: TRBD1 (6 bases). CDR1 and CDR2 (germline): SGHRS, YFSETQ. The CDR3 is made up of 15 amino acids. Trimming cost V 1 base and J 7 bases, with 17 bases left between them. CDR3 nucleotide sequence: TGCGCCAGCAGCTTGTCCACTCAGGGGCGCGGTGAAGCTTTCTTT. Protein product: CASSLSTQGRGEAFF. Full variable domain (remainder filled in from reference TRBV5-1 and TRBJ1-1): KAGVTQTPRYLIKTRGQQVTLSCSPISGHRSVSWYQQTPGQGLQFLFEYFSETQRNKGNFPGRFSGRQFSNSRSEMNVSTLELGDSALYLCASSLSTQGRGEAFFGQGTRLTVV.

In its sample, this clone was seen once. The CDR3 nucleotides read TGTGCCAGCAGTCGACAGGGGGCGAAAGAAAAACTGTTTTTT. Amino acids: CASSRQGAKEKLFF. The chain employs TRBV2 and TRBJ1-4, with 10 bases that match TRBD1. Germline lookup yields CDR1 SNHLY and CDR2 FYNNEI. The CDR3 covers 14 residues. Unmatched junction bases numbered 5, after V lost 5 bases and J lost 8 bases.

This chain connects TRBV7-9 to TRBJ2-2; 8 bases are a match to TRBD2. V gave up 5 bases and J gave up 6 bases; unmatched junction bases: 11. The CDR3 spans 16 residues. The germline gives CDR1 SEHNR, CDR2 FQNEAQ (reference sequence). CDR3 sequence: CASSQGLVPRAGELFF. The CDR3 DNA reads as TGTGCCAGCAGCCAGGGACTAGTGCCTAGGGCCGGGGAGCTGTTTTTT.

V is TRBV5-1 and J is TRBJ1-2, with D possibly matching TRBD1 (6 bases). Between the trimmed V and J ends, which lost 0 bases and 4 bases, there was a span of 10 bases. This CDR3 contains 14 residues. The germline V gene encodes CDR1 SGHRS and CDR2 YFSETQ. This CDR3 is CASSLEQGTYGYTF. CDR3 coding DNA: TGCGCCAGCAGCTTGGAACAGGGTACCTATGGCTACACCTTC.